The following is a TCR beta chain sequence with its context. Its recognized antigen is unknown. Per-base quality was not reported, and no clone a single base away is much larger than it. The immunoSEQ Assay, a bias-controlled multiplex PCR, was used to amplify TCRbeta CDR3 regions from genomic DNA. The authors' pipeline ran thus. Nucleated cell counts per sample were estimated from amplification of reference gene primers within the assay. Sequence reads were collapsed and filtered to measure the absolute abundance of every unique TCRbeta CDR3 rearrangement. Productive Simpson clonality was computed per sample as the square root of Simpson's diversity index over productive rearrangements. In TCRdb, the immuneACCESS table is reduced to in-frame sequences with V and J assigned. These tables do not hold every clone; where another copy was compared, an unresolved V gene accounts for under half, and the others remain unexplained. The V and J calls and clone size come from that table; D and trimming were worked out from the DNA. The sample table shows 250,000 to 350,000 clones, and roughly 90% are seen once. Of the sample, 6.4% falls within the top ten clones.

A second Seattle source provided samples from volunteer blood donors who had recovered from COVID-19. Whole blood was collected in K2EDTA tubes by collaborating institutions according to the institutions' own protocols. For TCRbeta analysis, collaborators shipped samples in one of three forms: frozen whole blood, isolated PBMCs, or DNA extracted from either of those sample types. This specimen belongs to a study of blood T cell repertoires in COVID-19 (dated by TCRdb to about 2020). For context, the study as a whole: Collaborator samples came from the United States, Italy and Spain and covered acute and convalescent phases of COVID-19. The samples were drawn from two sources: the first 160 participants of the ongoing ImmuneRACE study, and 1,000 to 1,500 subjects contributed by 6 global collaborators. Subjects who had been exposed to COVID-19, were actively infected with it, or had recovered from it provided the deeply sampled blood TCRbeta repertoires that made up the dataset. Where available, HLA class I and class II types were taken from metadata supplied by the sample provider and were not determined by assay-based typing. Sample metadata almost always included a de-identified subject ID, COVID-19 status, age in years and sex. The repertoires were made available in a free public database intended to serve as a resource for research on the immune response to SARS-CoV-2. The prospective study material was composed of cDNA or gDNA derived from T cells, B-cell-depleted T cells, or PBMCs.

The CDR3 sequence holds 16 residues, the cysteine and phenylalanine included. The only DNA kept is the CDR3, 48 bases in frame from the first base. Between the V and J ends, shortened by 0 bases and 3 bases respectively, the junction contains 13 bases. From a lookup of the germline V gene, CDR1 and CDR2 are SGHDT and YYEEEE. Overall study outcomes, separate from this receptor: The quantity of clinical and demographic metadata differed by source and by participant and was supplied without curation.

The sequencing input was peripheral blood. Here the chain combines TRBV5-6 and TRBJ1-5, with the D gene too uncertain to name. The receptor was isolated from a man in his late teens or twenties who had recovered from COVID-19. CDR3 protein: CASSLDRARLNQPQHF. The DNA sequence is TGTGCCAGCAGCTTGGACAGAGCCCGTCTCAATCAGCCCCAGCATTTT.